The clone carrying this T cell receptor (beta chain) came up a few times. Antigen unknown. The data were obtained in a study of shared clonotypes between healthy human individuals. General observations from the study: Clonotype sharing across four donors was observed for around 4.5% of naive CD4 clonotypes. Larger estimated richness was generally seen in naive subsets than in memory subsets. It was only blood that was sampled, and tissue repertoires likely differ.

A split of CD4+ cells into CD45RA+ naive and CD45RA-negative memory subsets was performed. The table came from immunoSEQ multiplex PCR; TCRdb's copy has only in-frame clones and leaves some out. The table has roughly 2,300,000 clones, around 93% seen once. The CDR3 is 14 residues long. Germline V lookup: CDR1 MGHRA, CDR2 YSYEKL. V lost 2 bases, J lost 1 base, and 9 bases lay in between. Sequenced material: naive CD4+ T cells from PBMCs. Subset: CD45RA+ positively selected. The gene calls are TRBV4-1 and TRBJ2-7; a weak D match, TRBD1 (5 bases). The sequence was collected from a man in his late teens or twenties in good health. Some clones in this sample may be carry-over from other donors' samples. The CDR3 loop is CASSQMDKSYEQYF. CDR3 DNA sequence: TGCGCCAGCAGCCAAATGGACAAATCCTACGAGCAGTACTTC.